This TCR beta chain was captured by sequencing in a study of cytomegalovirus exposure and HLA in healthy donors. This CDR3 comprises 15 residues. The V gene lost 4 bases and the J gene lost 0 bases, with 13 bases spanning the gap. Germline CDR1 reads SGHDN; CDR2 reads FVKESK. Using immunoSEQ multiplex PCR, the repertoire was profiled, and TCRdb retains in-frame clones only, with some absent. Here the sample spans approximately 100,000 clones, almost 90% being singletons. This sequence was found in a young woman in good health and CMV-seronegative. This chain links TRBV14 with TRBJ2-7, with D possibly TRBD1 on 6 matching bases. The sequenced sample consisted of PBMCs. The CDR3 bases are TGTGCCAGCAGCCGAGGGGGTCCTGTCTCCTACGAGCAGTACTTC. Its translation: CASSRGGPVSYEQYF.